This TCR beta chain came from a study of T cell responses to AZD1222 COVID-19 vaccine. General observations from the study: At study baseline, merely six AZD1222 recipients were seropositive. Vaccine-related CD4 TCRs covered spike, predominating at 160-218 and 743-854. Breadth and depth of Spike-specific TCRs rose after two AZD1222 doses. Unmutated variant regions are reportedly the target of nearly half of TCRs that are spike-specific.

Notes on this clone: As yet, its antigen is unknown.

Some clones are missing from TCRdb's copy, which holds only in-frame ones; the method was immunoSEQ multiplex PCR. The data hold over 130,000 clones, with roughly 94% observed a single time. This CDR3 has 11 residues. V lost 5 bases and J lost 8, with 9 bases in between. This TCR came from an adult in good health. V is TRBV12-3 or TRBV12-4 and J is TRBJ1-2, with D uncertain. This material consisted of peripheral blood, taken on day 0 of AZD1222 vaccination. The CDR3 coding sequence is TGTGCCAGCAGTGCCAGTAGGGGCTACACCTTC. This gives the protein CASSASRGYTF.